This is a list of T cell receptor beta chains from one sample in a study of T-cell reconstitution after alpha-beta-depleted transplantation in children. A single record per CDR3 protein comes from TCRdb applying MiXCR to the PCR reads. The sample yields some 290,000 distinct CDR3 sequences, approximately 20% seen once. The source material was PBMCs, mostly from graft donor cells, sampled 180 days after TCRalphabeta/CD19-depleted stem cell transplant. These receptors were taken from a male patient under 18 who had a stem cell transplant for acute lymphoblastic leukemia, so the T cells may come from the graft donor. The CDR3 runs from the conserved cysteine through the conserved F or W. D genes are given only for firm matches. Clone size is not always given. Where it is, it says once, few, many or a class for expanded clones.

TRBJ2-7,TRBV29-1,many,TRBD1,13,TGCAGCGTTGATACAGGGGAGTTACAGGAGCAGTACTTC,CSVDTGELQEQYF
TRBJ1-2,TRBV15,few,TRBD1,19,TGTGCCACCAGCAGAGAGCTTCGGGCCCCAGGGGGCCTGGACTATGGCTACACCTTC,CATSRELRAPGGLDYGYTF
TRBJ1-1,TRBV4-1,.,.,15,TGCGCCAGCAGCCGACCACAGGGAGGGAACACTGAAGCTTTCTTT,CASSRPQGGNTEAFF
TRBJ1-2,TRBV24-1,many,.,11,TGTGCCACCAGTGAGGATGGTGGCTACACCTTC,CATSEDGGYTF
TRBJ2-2,TRBV5-1,.,.,14,TGCGCCGGATCACGGACCGGGAACACCGGGGAGCTGTTTTTT,CAGSRTGNTGELFF
TRBJ2-3,TRBV7-2,.,.,14,TGTGCCAGCAGCTTAGCTTGGCGCGCAGATACGCAGTATTTT,CASSLAWRADTQYF
TRBJ2-7,TRBV21-1,.,.,13,TGTGCCAGCAGCAAAGCCAGGAATTACGAGCAGTACTTC,CASSKARNYEQYF
TRBJ2-2,TRBV12-3/TRBV12-4,many,TRBD2,16,TGTGCCAGCAGCGGGACTAGCGGGGCGAACACCGGGGAGCTGTTTTTT,CASSGTSGANTGELFF
TRBJ2-5,TRBV29-1,many,.,13,TGCAGCGTTGTGGACCCGTACCAAGAGACCCAGTACTTC,CSVVDPYQETQYF
TRBJ2-7,TRBV27,.,.,16,TGTGCCAGCAGTTACGGGTGGGGGGAGTTTCCCTACGAGCAGTACTTC,CASSYGWGEFPYEQYF